This T cell receptor (beta chain) was captured in a study of control samples from healthy donors and cancer patients. Some clones are missing from TCRdb's copy, which holds only in-frame ones; the method was immunoSEQ multiplex PCR. This sample has roughly 100,000 clones; about nine tenths occur once, and the top ten carry around 3%. The V end was cut by 5 bases, the J end by 4 bases, with 14 bases between. In germline, CDR1 is LNHDA, CDR2 SQIVND (reference sequence). The CDR3 runs to 15 residues. Material for sequencing was blood. The gene calls are TRBV19 and TRBJ1-4; no clear D. The sequence was collected from a human donor in good health. The donor label of this sample is uncertain. This CDR3 reads CASSYGQVYNEKLFF. CDR3 DNA: TGTGCCAGTAGTTATGGGCAGGTGTATAATGAAAAACTGTTTTTT. Full variable domain (outside the CDR3, taken from reference TRBV19 and TRBJ1-4): DGGITQSPKYLFRKEGQNVTLSCEQNLNHDAMYWYRQDPGQGLRLIYYSQIVNDFQKGDIAEGYSVSREKKESFPLTVTSAQKNPTAFYLCASSYGQVYNEKLFFGSGTQLSVL.